The 7 T cell receptor beta chains listed next were all sequenced from one sample in a study of blood T cell repertoires in COVID-19 (dated by TCRdb to the early 2020s). The method was the immunoSEQ multiplex PCR assay. What TCRdb holds here is the immuneACCESS table cut down to in-frame rearrangements. Part of the clones is not present; checked against another copy, under half of the missing clones reflect an unresolved V gene, and the others are unexplained. The sample table shows under 250,000 clones, and about nine tenths are seen once. Of the sample, roughly 2.6% falls within the top ten clones. Sequenced input: peripheral blood. These receptors all come from a woman aged 55-69 years with acute or convalescent COVID-19.

V is TRBV21-1 and J is TRBJ2-1; TRBD2, the D gene given by the table, was not confirmed from the DNA. TRBV21-1 has pseudogene status. CDR3 length: 21 amino acids. CDR3 sequence (DNA): TGTGCCAGCAGCTTAAAAGGAGGGCTAGCGGGGCGGGCATGGTCCTACAATGAGCAGTTCTTC. Its translation is CASSLKGGLAGRAWSYNEQFF.

The chain recombines TRBV5-1 with TRBJ2-7; 8 bases map to TRBD1. In germline, CDR1 is SGHRS, CDR2 YFSETQ. This CDR3 spans 16 amino acids. V was pared by 5 bases and J by 0 bases, with 10 bases of the junction left unmatched. CDR3 coding DNA: TGCGCCAGCAGGTCTGGGGGGACAGGAAGCTCCTACGAGCAGTACTTC. Translation gives CASRSGGTGSSYEQYF.

The chain uses TRBV18 and TRBJ2-3, with D possibly TRBD1 on 6 matching bases. Germline-derived CDR1 and CDR2 are KGHSH and LQKENI. With 4 bases removed from V and 2 bases from J, the gap between germline ends came to 13 bases. The CDR3 sequence is 15 residues long. CDR3 amino acids: CASSRIGQSTDTQYF. CDR3 sequence (DNA): TGTGCCAGCTCACGGATTGGACAGTCCACAGATACGCAGTATTTT.

DNA for the CDR3: TGTGCTAGTGGTTTGGGACAGGGTGGGCAGCCCCAGCATTTT. Amino acid sequence: CASGLGQGGQPQHF. The V and J genes are TRBV12-5 and TRBJ1-5; the match to TRBD1 covers 7 bases. V dropped 1 base and J dropped 7; count of bases not matched to a gene: 4. The CDR3 is 14 residues long. Germline-derived CDR1 and CDR2 are LGHNT and FRNRAP.

The J gene is TRBJ1-2, the V gene TRBV6-5; D is ambiguous. This CDR3 comprises 14 residues. The V end lost 4 bases, the J end lost 3 bases, and 12 bases lay between the germline ends. Germline values: CDR1 MNHEY, CDR2 SVGAGI. CDR3 region: CASSFSASHYGYTF. For the CDR3, the DNA is TGTGCCAGCAGTTTCAGCGCAAGTCACTATGGCTACACCTTC.

This chain joins TRBV2 and TRBJ2-5, with a possible D match to TRBD2 (5 bases). This CDR3 has 13 residues. Between the trimmed V and J ends, which lost 7 bases and 1 base, there was a span of 10 bases. CDR1 and CDR2 from the germline V gene are SNHLY and FYNNEI. The CDR3 DNA reads as TGTGCCAGCACGGGGAGTAGCCAAGAGACCCAGTACTTC. Its protein product is CASTGSSQETQYF.

The V and J genes are TRBV6-5 and TRBJ1-1, with TRBD1 as a possible D gene (5 bases). V gave up 5 bases and J gave up 7 bases, with 17 bases separating them. Per the germline V gene, CDR1 is MNHEY and CDR2 is SVGAGI. The CDR3 is made up of 14 amino acids. The CDR3 coding sequence is TGTGCCAGCAGTAGAAACAGGATTCCGTATGAAGCTTTCTTT. Translating it yields CASSRNRIPYEAFF.